This TCR beta chain emerged from a study of CD8+CD57+ T cells in acquired aplastic anemia. Overall study findings and caveats: A set of some 28 CD8+ CDR3 sequences was shared between patients and controls, and these sequences appeared highly expressed in patients.

This clonotype was counted a few times. Its specificity is not known. CDR3 and TCR beta VDJ profiling relied on a genomic DNA template. TCRdb re-analysed the reads in MiXCR, keeping a single row per CDR3 protein. The sample consists of around 200,000 distinct CDR3 sequences, 45% to 60% of them appearing once. Flow cytometry had shown expanded CD8+CD57+ cells in the patients chosen for sequencing. Diagnosis of severe acquired aplastic anemia applied to all patients. Patients were therapy-naive when their blood was sampled. The sequenced material came from sorted CD4+, CD8+, or CD8+CD57+ T cells (not recorded which) from PBMCs. This sequence was found in a human donor with aplastic anemia.

CDR3 sequence: CASSYQDVGGGALETQYF. CDR3 in DNA: TGTGCCAGCAGTTACCAAGACGTTGGCGGGGGGGCCTTAGAGACCCAGTACTTC. The V gene is TRBV6-5, the J gene TRBJ2-5, with 9 bases fitting TRBD2. The V segment lost 2 bases and the J segment 4 bases; nucleotides outside the gene matches: 14. The CDR3 spans 18 residues. Germline V gene data show CDR1 as MNHEY and CDR2 as SVGAGI.